This T cell receptor beta chain was profiled in a study of control samples from healthy donors and cancer patients. The assay was immunoSEQ multiplex PCR, and TCRdb's table has in-frame clones only and misses some. The data hold 120,000 or so clones, with 80% to 95% observed a single time. The sequence was collected from an elderly man with head and neck cancer. The sequencing sample was made of PBMCs.

CDR3 DNA: TGTGCCAGTAGTATAAGGGGAGTGAATCAGCCCCAGCATTTT. It is translated as CASSIRGVNQPQHF. This chain joins TRBV19 and TRBJ1-5, with D possibly matching TRBD1 (5 bases). Germline CDR1 LNHDA, CDR2 SQIVND (reference sequence). This CDR3 is built from 14 residues. The V end was cut by 2 bases, the J end by 4 bases, with 9 bases between. Complete variable domain (other parts from reference TRBV19 and TRBJ1-5): DGGITQSPKYLFRKEGQNVTLSCEQNLNHDAMYWYRQDPGQGLRLIYYSQIVNDFQKGDIAEGYSVSREKKESFPLTVTSAQKNPTAFYLCASSIRGVNQPQHFGDGTRLSIL.